The 18 T cell receptor beta chains in this list originate from one sample, sequenced in a study of T cells in Graves' hyperthyroidism and ophthalmopathy. RNA transcripts yielded amplified TCR beta CDR3 regions. An initial round of RT-PCR targeting the TCR CDR3 relied on the HTBI primer set. TCRdb re-called the multiplex PCR reads through MiXCR, storing one row per CDR3 protein. The table has 450,000 to 700,000 distinct CDR3 sequences, about 43% seen once. Sequences were obtained from peripheral blood or thyroid tissue (not recorded which). These receptors all come from an adult woman with Graves' disease, either hyperthyroidism or ophthalmopathy (not recorded which).

This chain uses TRBV10-3 with TRBJ1-4; 7 nucleotides align to TRBD1. This CDR3 region has 16 residues. The V gene's germline CDR1 is ENHRY and CDR2 SYGVKD. After removal of 5 bases from V and 8 bases from J, the junction contained 14 bases not matched to a gene. The CDR3: CAISSLAGQSREKLFF. The CDR3 DNA reads as TGTGCCATCAGTAGCTTAGCGGGACAGTCAAGAGAAAAACTGTTTTTT.

The chain is built from TRBV10-3 and TRBJ2-5, with D perhaps matching TRBD1 (6 bases). V lost 5 bases to trimming and J lost 9 bases, with 16 bases between them. CDR1 and CDR2 from the germline V gene are ENHRY and SYGVKD. This CDR3 is 13 amino acids long. The CDR3 sequence is CAISTGSTQPQYF. CDR3 bases: TGTGCCATCAGTACAGGGAGCACTCAGCCCCAGTACTTC.

This clonotype was found many times. CDR3: CASSTRSQGGEQYF. For the CDR3, the DNA is TGTGCCAGCAGTACGAGATCACAGGGTGGCGAGCAGTACTTC. The chain combines TRBV27 with TRBJ2-7, with a weak D call TRBD1 (6 bases). This CDR3 has 14 amino acids. Germline V CDR1 and CDR2: MNHEY, SMNVEV (reference sequence). Trimming removed 5 bases at V and 6 bases at J, with 17 bases between.

The V gene is TRBV9, the J gene TRBJ1-1; the match to TRBD1 covers 9 bases. CDR1 SGDLS and CDR2 YYNGEE come from the germline V gene. The CDR3 runs 17 residues. Trimming cost V 4 bases and J 4 bases; bases outside gene matches: 14. CDR3 sequence (DNA): TGTGCCAGCAGCCCCAGACAGGGGGAACTTTCTAGCACTGAAGCTTTCTTT. The encoded protein is CASSPRQGELSSTEAFF.

The V call is TRBV15, the J call TRBJ1-5; D is undetermined. With 1 base removed from V and 3 bases from J, the gap between germline ends came to 10 bases. The CDR3 consists of 15 residues. CDR1 is LNHNV and CDR2 is YYDKDF in the germline V gene (reference sequence). The CDR3 loop is CATSRGDTINQPQHF. CDR3 bases: TGTGCCACCAGCAGAGGTGACACCATCAATCAGCCCCAGCATTTT.

Of note for this clonotype: Germline is not matched at one junction end, which may reflect a read error. CDR3 DNA: TGTGCCAGTAGTATAGAGGGTACTGAAGCCTTCTTT. Translation gives CASSIEGTEAFF. The chain combines TRBV19 with TRBJ1-1; D not certain. The germline CDR1 and CDR2 sequences are LNHDA and SQIVND (reference sequence). The CDR3 consists of 12 residues.

V is TRBV25-1 and J is TRBJ2-5; D is uncertain. V lost 8 bases, J lost 3 bases, and 13 bases lay in between. The germline V gene encodes CDR1 MGHDK and CDR2 SYGVNS. There are 13 residues in the CDR3. CDR3 amino acids: CASSGTREETQYF. The DNA of the CDR3 is TGTGCCAGCTCCGGTACCAGAGAAGAGACCCAGTACTTC.

V is TRBV7-2 and J is TRBJ1-3, with D hard to call. The CDR3 length is 15 residues. Germline loops: CDR1 SGHTA, CDR2 FQGNSA. V was trimmed by 3 bases and J by 1 base, leaving 10 bases between them. The CDR3 is CASSFLAGSGNTIYF. CDR3 in DNA: TGTGCCAGCAGCTTCCTAGCGGGATCTGGAAACACCATATATTTT.

The chain recombines TRBV10-3 with TRBJ2-7; D unclear. V lost 6 bases and J lost 2, with 8 bases in between. The CDR3 length is 12 residues. Germline V gene sequence: CDR1 ENHRY, CDR2 SYGVKD. As DNA, the CDR3 is TGTGCCATCAGCGGTCGGGCCTACGAGCAGTACTTC. Its translation: CAISGRAYEQYF.

Worth noting for this clonotype: A read error may produce the germline difference seen at one junction end. The chain carries TRBV5-5 and TRBJ1-1, with a weak D call TRBD1 (5 bases). Germline V gene lookup returns CDR1 SGHKS and CDR2 YYEKEE (reference sequence). The CDR3 has 14 residues. The CDR3 loop reads CASSVAGTGTEAFF. CDR3 DNA: TGCGCCAGCAGCGTAGCCGGGACCGGCACTGAAGCTTTCTTT.

The rearrangement links TRBV29-1 to TRBJ1-5; no definite D call. Per the germline V gene, CDR1 is SQVTM and CDR2 is ANQGSEA. The V and J ends lost 4 bases and 0 bases respectively, with 7 bases between them. CDR3 length: 13 amino acids. The CDR3 sequence: CSVGKDSNQPQHF. DNA for the CDR3: TGCAGCGTTGGGAAGGATAGCAATCAGCCCCAGCATTTT.

This clonotype was counted a few times. The gene calls are TRBV19 and TRBJ2-5, with 8 bases lining up with TRBD2. From germline, CDR1 is LNHDA and CDR2 SQIVND (reference sequence). The CDR3 length is 14 residues. Losses at the gene ends were 2 bases for V and 5 bases for J; bases not matched to a gene: 4. The CDR3 nucleotides are TGTGCCAGTAGTATAACTAGCGGCGGGGAGACCCAGTACTTC. Its translation: CASSITSGGETQYF. Drawing the rest from reference TRBV19 and TRBJ2-5, the complete variable domain is DGGITQSPKYLFRKEGQNVTLSCEQNLNHDAMYWYRQDPGQGLRLIYYSQIVNDFQKGDIAEGYSVSREKKESFPLTVTSAQKNPTAFYLCASSITSGGETQYFGPGTRLLVL.

This clonotype was seen a few times. This chain links TRBV11-2 with TRBJ1-4, with 7 nucleotides matching TRBD1. The germline gives CDR1 SGHAT, CDR2 FQNNGV. The CDR3 length is 14 residues. V was pared by 5 bases and J by 8 bases, with 8 bases of the junction left unmatched. CDR3 residues: CASSLTGTGEKLFF. The CDR3 coding sequence is TGTGCCAGCAGCCTGACAGGGACTGGGGAAAAACTGTTTTTT. Full variable domain (rest looked up from reference TRBV11-2 and TRBJ1-4): EAGVAQSPRYKIIEKRQSVAFWCNPISGHATLYWYQQILGQGPKLLIQFQNNGVVDDSQLPKDRFSAERLKGVDSTLKIQPAKLEDSAVYLCASSLTGTGEKLFFGSGTQLSVL.

In this sample, this clonotype turned up many times. This chain joins TRBV5-1 and TRBJ2-7; 7 nucleotides match TRBD1. The ends lost 8 bases at V and 3 bases at J; junction bases unmatched: 8. The CDR3 is 13 residues long. CDR1 SGHRS and CDR2 YFSETQ come from the germline V gene. This CDR3 is CASAGTDFYEQYF. CDR3 DNA: TGCGCCAGTGCCGGGACAGATTTCTACGAGCAGTACTTC.

This sequence joins TRBV20-1 and TRBJ2-3; tentative D call: TRBD2 (5 bases). V lost 7 bases and J lost 0, with 14 bases in between. This CDR3 region has 14 residues. Germline V gene data show CDR1 as DFQATT and CDR2 as SNEGSKA (reference sequence). The CDR3 region is CSDSAGHSTDTQYF. DNA of the CDR3: TGCAGTGATAGCGCGGGTCATAGCACAGATACGCAGTATTTT.

This clonotype was counted only a few times. The chain has TRBV15 and TRBJ2-5; a possible D gene is TRBD2 (6 bases). In germline, CDR1 is LNHNV, CDR2 YYDKDF (reference sequence). Trimming shortened V by 2 bases and J by 0 bases, and 13 bases separated the two germline ends. CDR3 length: 16 residues. Here the CDR3 DNA reads TGTGCCACCAGCAGAACCTTAGGGACTTACCAAGAGACCCAGTACTTC. Its protein product is CATSRTLGTYQETQYF.

This clonotype was observed many times. The V call is TRBV6-6, the J call TRBJ1-6; 9 bases align to TRBD1. The CDR3 covers 18 residues. With 6 bases clipped from V and 7 bases from J, the junction kept 16 bases outside the gene matches. From germline, CDR1 is MNHNY and CDR2 SVGAGI (reference sequence). This CDR3 is CASSHQGGQTGGNSPLHF. The CDR3 DNA is TGTGCCAGCAGCCACCAAGGGGGACAGACAGGGGGAAATTCACCCCTCCACTTT.

The chain joins TRBV7-3 to TRBJ2-5; the match to TRBD1 covers 9 bases. V was clipped by 4 bases and J by 2 bases; unmatched bases: 8. CDR1 is SGHTA, CDR2 FQGTGA, per germline. The CDR3 is 16 amino acids. CDR3 loop: CASSSGDRAGQETQYF. DNA of the CDR3: TGTGCCAGCAGCTCCGGGGACAGGGCCGGTCAAGAGACCCAGTACTTC.